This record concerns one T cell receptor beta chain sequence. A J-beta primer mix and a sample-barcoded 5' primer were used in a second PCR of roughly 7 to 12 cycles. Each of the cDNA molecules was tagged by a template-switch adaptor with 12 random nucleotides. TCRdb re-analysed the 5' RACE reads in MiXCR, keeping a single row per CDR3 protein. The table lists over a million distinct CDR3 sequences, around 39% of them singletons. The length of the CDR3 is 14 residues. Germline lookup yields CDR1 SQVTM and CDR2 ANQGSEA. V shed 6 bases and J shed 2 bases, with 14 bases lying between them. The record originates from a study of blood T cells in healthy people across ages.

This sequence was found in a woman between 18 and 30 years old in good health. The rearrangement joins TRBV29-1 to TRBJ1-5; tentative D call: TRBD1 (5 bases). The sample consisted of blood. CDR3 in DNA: TGCAGCGTCCGGACTCAGGGTCGCAATCAGCCCCAGCATTTT. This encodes CSVRTQGRNQPQHF.